The sequence of this T cell receptor beta chain was determined in a study of OX40 agonist ivuxolimab in advanced cancers. Study-level findings and limits: Both CD4+ and CD8+ T cell populations in blood had undergone clonal expansion by week 6 at 0.1 to 3.0 mg/kg.

Sequenced by immunoSEQ multiplex PCR; TCRdb stores in-frame clones only, minus some. The sample has about 93,000 clones, approximately 94% seen once. As to this clone: No antigen is known for it.

The specimen was CD4+ or CD8+ T cells sorted from blood, collected in a trial of the OX40 agonist ivuxolimab. This sequence originates from an adult with an advanced solid tumor such as melanoma, head and neck, liver or kidney cancer.

CDR3 in DNA: TGTGCCAGCAGTGAACCAGGGATCACTGAAGCTTTCTTT. Its translation is CASSEPGITEAFF. The chain has TRBV6-1 and TRBJ1-1; D possibly corresponds to TRBD1 (5 bases). V was cut by 2 bases and J by 4 bases, with 8 bases left in between. Germline V CDR1 and CDR2: MNHNS, SASEGT. The CDR3 consists of 13 residues.